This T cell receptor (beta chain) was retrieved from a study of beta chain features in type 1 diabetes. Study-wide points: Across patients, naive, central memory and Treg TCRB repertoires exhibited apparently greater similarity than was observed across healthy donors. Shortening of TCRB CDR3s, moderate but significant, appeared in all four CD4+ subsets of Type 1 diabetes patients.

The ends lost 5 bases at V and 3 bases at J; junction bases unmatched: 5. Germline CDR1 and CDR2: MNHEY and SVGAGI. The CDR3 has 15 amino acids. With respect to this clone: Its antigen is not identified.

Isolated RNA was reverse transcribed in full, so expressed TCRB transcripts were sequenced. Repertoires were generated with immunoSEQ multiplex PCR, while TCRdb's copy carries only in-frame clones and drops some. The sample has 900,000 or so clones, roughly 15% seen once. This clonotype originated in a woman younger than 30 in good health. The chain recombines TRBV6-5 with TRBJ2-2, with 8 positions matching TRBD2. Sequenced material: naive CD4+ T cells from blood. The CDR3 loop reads CASSSHGGDTGELFF. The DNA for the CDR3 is TGTGCCAGCAGTAGCCACGGGGGGGACACCGGGGAGCTGTTTTTT.